This T cell receptor (beta chain) was found in a study of cytomegalovirus exposure and HLA in healthy donors. The table came from immunoSEQ multiplex PCR; TCRdb's copy has only in-frame clones and leaves some out. Of more than 150,000 clones listed, more than 75% are singletons. The CDR3 totals 15 residues. With V trimmed by 11 bases and J by 0 bases, 9 bases remained unmatched. Looked up from germline, CDR1 is ENHRY and CDR2 is SYGVKD. This chain uses TRBV10-3 with TRBJ1-4; TRBD1 agrees at 7 bases. Sequences were obtained from PBMCs. The source of this sequence is a man younger than 30 in good health and CMV-seropositive. The CDR3 DNA sequence: TGTGCCGTCCGGGACAGCCTAGCAACTAATGAAAAACTGTTTTTT. It encodes CAVRDSLATNEKLFF.